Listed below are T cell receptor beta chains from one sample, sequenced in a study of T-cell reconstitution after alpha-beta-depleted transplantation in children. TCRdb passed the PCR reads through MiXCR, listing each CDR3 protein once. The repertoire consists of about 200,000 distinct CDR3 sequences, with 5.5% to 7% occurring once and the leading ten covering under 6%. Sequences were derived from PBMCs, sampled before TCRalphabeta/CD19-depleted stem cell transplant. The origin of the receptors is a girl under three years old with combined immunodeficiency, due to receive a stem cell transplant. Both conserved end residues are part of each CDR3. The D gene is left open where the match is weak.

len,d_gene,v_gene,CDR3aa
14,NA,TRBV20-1,CSVPKKGAEETQYF
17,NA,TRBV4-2,CASSQDPGARPPYEQYF
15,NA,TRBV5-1,CASSWFGGADTEAFF
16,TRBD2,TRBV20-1,CSARPRTSGNTGELFF
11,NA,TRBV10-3,CAISDRETQYF
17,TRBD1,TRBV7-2,CASSVGLTWDRSYGYTF
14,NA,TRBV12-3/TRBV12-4,CASRRTENTDTQYF
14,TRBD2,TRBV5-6,CASSLGLASYEQYF
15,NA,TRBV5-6,CASSLGPGASYEQYF
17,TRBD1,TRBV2,CASARDRLSSYNSPLHF
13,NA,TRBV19,CASSSISGDEQFF
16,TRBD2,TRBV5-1,CASSLGGLARVDEQFF
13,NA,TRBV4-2,CASSQEQGYEQYF
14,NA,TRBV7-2,CASSLEGGSETQYF
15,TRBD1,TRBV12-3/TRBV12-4,CASSMTGGRNQPQHF
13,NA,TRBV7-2,CASSVGRSYEQYF
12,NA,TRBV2,CASKETELEQYF
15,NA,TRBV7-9,CASSLADSSGNTIYF
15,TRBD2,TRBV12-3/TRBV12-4,CASSLPYGRGDIQYF
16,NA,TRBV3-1,CASSQFGQPTYNEQFF
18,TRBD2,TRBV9,CASSVGGGAFFTYNEQFF
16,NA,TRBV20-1,CRAPDSRDGFYNEQFF
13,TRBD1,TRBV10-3,CAIRPGGPYEQYF
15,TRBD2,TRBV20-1,CSAGNRLAGFYEQYF
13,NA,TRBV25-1,CASSDGSPYEQYF
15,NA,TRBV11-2,CASSFSPEGQETQYF
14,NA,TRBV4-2,CASSKTEDTGELFF
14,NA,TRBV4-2,CASSQGSDYYTQYF
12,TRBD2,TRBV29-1,CSVEDGAGVLFF
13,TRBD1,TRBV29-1,CSALTGANYEQYF
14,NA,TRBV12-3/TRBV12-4,CASSLVAGNTEAFF
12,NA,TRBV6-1,CASSEGDYGYTF
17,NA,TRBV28,CASSFPPTGGTYNEQFF
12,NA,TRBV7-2,CASSPLSGEQFF
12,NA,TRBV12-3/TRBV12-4,CASRKGGAGYTF
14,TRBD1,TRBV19,CASSIQGASETQYF
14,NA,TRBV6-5,CASSYSKGPRGAFF
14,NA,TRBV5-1,CASSLQGESYEQYF
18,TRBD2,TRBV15,CATSKWGGTSGFTDTQYF
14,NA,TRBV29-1,CSVDLRGGTDTQYF
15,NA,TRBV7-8,CASSSRYFSTDTQYF
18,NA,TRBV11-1,CASSPASPDTPGTYEQYF
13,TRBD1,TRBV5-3,CARSPTGDNEQFF
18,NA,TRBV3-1,CASSHPRLEKGSYNEQFF
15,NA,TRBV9,CASSVGQVPPDTQYF
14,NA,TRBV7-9,CASSSSIAFNEQFF
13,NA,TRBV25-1,CASSEQVNTEAFF
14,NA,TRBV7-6,CASSPMGGSDTQYF
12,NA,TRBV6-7,CASSYRRNEQFF
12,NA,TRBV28,CATTDSSYEQYF
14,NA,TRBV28,CASSLRGNPYEQYF
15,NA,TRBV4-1,CASSQEGFFNQPQHF
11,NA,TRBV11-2,CASSWTYEQYF
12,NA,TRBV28,CASSLSANEQFF
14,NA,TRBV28,CASSYRVGDEKLFF
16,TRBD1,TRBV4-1,CASSTLQGAETGELFF
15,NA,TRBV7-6,CASSLLGRDTGELFF
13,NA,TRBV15,CATSEGMVETQYF
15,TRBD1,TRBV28,CASSNPGTGFDGYTF
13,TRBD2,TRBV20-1,CSACEAGYNEQFF